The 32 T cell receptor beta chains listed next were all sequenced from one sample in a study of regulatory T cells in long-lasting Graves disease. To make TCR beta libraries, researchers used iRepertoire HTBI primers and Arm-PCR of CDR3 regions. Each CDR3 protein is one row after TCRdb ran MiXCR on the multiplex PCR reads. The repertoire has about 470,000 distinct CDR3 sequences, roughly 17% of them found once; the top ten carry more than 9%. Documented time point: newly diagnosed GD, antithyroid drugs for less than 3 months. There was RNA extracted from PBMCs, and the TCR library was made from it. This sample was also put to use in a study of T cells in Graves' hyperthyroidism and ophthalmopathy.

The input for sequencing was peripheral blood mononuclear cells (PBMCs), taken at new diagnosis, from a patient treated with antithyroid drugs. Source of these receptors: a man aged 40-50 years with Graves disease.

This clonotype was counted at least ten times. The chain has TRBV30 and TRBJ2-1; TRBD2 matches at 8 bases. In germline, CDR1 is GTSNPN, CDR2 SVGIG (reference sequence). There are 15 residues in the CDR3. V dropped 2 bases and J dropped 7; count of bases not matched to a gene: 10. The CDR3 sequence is CAWSIGVAGRNEQFF. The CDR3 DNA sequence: TGTGCCTGGAGTATCGGTGTAGCGGGGAGAAATGAGCAGTTCTTC.

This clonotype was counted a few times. CDR3 sequence: CASSYSARTSSYEQYF. Written as DNA, the CDR3 is TGTGCCAGCAGTTACTCAGCCAGGACGAGCTCCTACGAGCAGTACTTC. This chain joins TRBV6-2 or TRBV6-3 and TRBJ2-7; D unresolved. Germline V gene lookup returns CDR1 MNHEY and CDR2 SVGEGT. Trimming stripped 0 bases from V and 0 bases from J, with 12 bases between. CDR3 length equals 16 residues.

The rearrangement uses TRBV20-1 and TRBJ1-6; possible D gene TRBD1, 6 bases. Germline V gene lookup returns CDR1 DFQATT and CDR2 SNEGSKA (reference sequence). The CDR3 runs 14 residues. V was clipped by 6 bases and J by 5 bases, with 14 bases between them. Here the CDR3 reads CSARQGGDNSPLHF. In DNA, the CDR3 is TGCAGTGCCCGCCAAGGGGGGGATAATTCACCCCTCCACTTT.

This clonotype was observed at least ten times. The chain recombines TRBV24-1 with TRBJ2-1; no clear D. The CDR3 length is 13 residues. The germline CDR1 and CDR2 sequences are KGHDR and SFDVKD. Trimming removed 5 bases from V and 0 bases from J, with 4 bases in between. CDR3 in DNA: TGTGCCACCAGTGCTGGCTCCTACAATGAGCAGTTCTTC. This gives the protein CATSAGSYNEQFF.

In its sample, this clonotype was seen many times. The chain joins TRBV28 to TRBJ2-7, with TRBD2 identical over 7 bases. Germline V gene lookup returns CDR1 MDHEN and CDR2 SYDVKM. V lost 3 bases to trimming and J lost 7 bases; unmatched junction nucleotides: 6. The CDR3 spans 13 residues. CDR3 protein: CASSLSVSGEQYF. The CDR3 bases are TGTGCCAGCAGTTTGTCGGTTAGCGGGGAGCAGTACTTC.

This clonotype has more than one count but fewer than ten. The CDR3 loop reads CASRETVAGRYNEQFF. DNA of the CDR3: TGTGCCAGCAGGGAAACTGTAGCGGGTCGGTACAATGAGCAGTTCTTC. The chain carries TRBV2 and TRBJ2-1; 7 bases agree with TRBD2. Germline V gives CDR1 SNHLY, CDR2 FYNNEI. There are 16 residues in the CDR3. Trimming took 6 bases from V and 4 from J; bases not matched to a gene: 12.

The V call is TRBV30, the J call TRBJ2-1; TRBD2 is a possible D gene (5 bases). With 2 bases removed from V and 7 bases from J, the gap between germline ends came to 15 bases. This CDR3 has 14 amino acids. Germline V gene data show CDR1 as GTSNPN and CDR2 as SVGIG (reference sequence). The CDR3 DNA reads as TGTGCCTGGAGTCCGAGCGGCCCCGGGAATGAGCAGTTCTTC. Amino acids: CAWSPSGPGNEQFF.

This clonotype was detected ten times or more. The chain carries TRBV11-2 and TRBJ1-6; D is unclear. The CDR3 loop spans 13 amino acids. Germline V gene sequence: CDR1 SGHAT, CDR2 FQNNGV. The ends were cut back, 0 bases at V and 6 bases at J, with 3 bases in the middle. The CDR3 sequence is CASSLERNSPLHF. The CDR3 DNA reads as TGTGCCAGCAGCTTAGAGCGTAATTCACCCCTCCACTTT.

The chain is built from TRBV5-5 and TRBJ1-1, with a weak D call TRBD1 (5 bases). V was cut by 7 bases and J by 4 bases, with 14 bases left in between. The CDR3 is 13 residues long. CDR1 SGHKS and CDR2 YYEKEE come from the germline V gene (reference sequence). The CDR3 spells CASYHQGATEAFF. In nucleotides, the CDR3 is TGTGCCAGCTACCACCAAGGGGCCACTGAAGCTTTCTTT.

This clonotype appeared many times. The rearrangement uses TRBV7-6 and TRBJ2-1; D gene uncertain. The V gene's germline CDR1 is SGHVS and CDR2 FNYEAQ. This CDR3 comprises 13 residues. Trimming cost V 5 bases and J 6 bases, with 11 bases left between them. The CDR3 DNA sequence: TGTGCCAGCAGCGGGCCCCGGAGCAATGAGCAGTTCTTC. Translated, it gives CASSGPRSNEQFF.

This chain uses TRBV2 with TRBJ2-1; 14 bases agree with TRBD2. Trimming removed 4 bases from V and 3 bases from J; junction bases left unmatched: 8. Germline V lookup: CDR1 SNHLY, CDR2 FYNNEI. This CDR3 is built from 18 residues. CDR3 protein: CASSATTSGRAYYNEQFF. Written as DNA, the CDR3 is TGTGCCAGCAGTGCTACGACTAGCGGGAGGGCCTACTACAATGAGCAGTTCTTC.

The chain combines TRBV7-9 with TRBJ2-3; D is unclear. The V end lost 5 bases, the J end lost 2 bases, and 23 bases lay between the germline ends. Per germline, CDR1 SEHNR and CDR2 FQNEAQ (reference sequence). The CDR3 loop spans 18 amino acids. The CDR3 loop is CASSHPVGSLLNTDTQYF. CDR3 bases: TGTGCCAGCAGCCATCCAGTGGGTTCTCTCCTCAACACAGATACGCAGTATTTT. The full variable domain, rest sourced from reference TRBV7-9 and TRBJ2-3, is DTGVSQNPRHKITKRGQNVTFRCDPISEHNRLYWYRQTLGQGPEFLTYFQNEAQLEKSRLLSDRFSAERPKGSFSTLEIQRTEQGDSAMYLCASSHPVGSLLNTDTQYFGPGTRLTVL.

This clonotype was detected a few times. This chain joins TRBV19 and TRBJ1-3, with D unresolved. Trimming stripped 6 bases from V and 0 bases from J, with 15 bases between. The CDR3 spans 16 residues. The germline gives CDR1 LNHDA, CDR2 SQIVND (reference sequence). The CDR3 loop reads CASSQAGASSGNTIYF. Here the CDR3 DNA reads TGTGCCAGTAGCCAAGCAGGTGCGAGCTCTGGAAACACCATATATTTT.

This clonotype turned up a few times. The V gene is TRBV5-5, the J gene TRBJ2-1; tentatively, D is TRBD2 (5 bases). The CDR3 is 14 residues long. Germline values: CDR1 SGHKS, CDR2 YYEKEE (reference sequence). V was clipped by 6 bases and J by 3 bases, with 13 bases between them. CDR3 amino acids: CASTDERSYNEQFF. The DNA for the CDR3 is TGTGCCAGCACCGACGAGCGGAGCTACAATGAGCAGTTCTTC.

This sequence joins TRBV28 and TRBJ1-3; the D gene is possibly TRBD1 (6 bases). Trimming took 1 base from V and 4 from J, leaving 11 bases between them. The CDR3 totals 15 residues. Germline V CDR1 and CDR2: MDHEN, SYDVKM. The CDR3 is CASSLFRGFGNTIYF. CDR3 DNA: TGTGCCAGCAGTTTATTCAGGGGATTCGGAAACACCATATATTTT. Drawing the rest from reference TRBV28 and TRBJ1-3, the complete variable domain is DVKVTQSSRYLVKRTGEKVFLECVQDMDHENMFWYRQDPGLGLRLIYFSYDVKMKEKGDIPEGYSVSREKKERFSLILESASTNQTSMYLCASSLFRGFGNTIYFGEGSWLTVV.

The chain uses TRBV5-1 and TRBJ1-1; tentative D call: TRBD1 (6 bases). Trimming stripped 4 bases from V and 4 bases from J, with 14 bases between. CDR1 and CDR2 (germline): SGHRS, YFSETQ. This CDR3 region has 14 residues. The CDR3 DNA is TGCGCCAGCAGCAGGGGGGTCGAGGGCACTGAAGCTTTCTTT. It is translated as CASSRGVEGTEAFF. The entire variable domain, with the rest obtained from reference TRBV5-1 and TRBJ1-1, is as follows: KAGVTQTPRYLIKTRGQQVTLSCSPISGHRSVSWYQQTPGQGLQFLFEYFSETQRNKGNFPGRFSGRQFSNSRSEMNVSTLELGDSALYLCASSRGVEGTEAFFGQGTRLTVV.

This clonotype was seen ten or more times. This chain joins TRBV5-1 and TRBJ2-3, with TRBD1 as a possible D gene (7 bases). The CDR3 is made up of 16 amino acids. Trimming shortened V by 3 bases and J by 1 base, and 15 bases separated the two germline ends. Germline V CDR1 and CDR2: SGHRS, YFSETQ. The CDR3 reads CASSSGDSAGTDTQYF. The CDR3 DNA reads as TGCGCCAGCAGCTCGGGGGACAGCGCGGGCACAGATACGCAGTATTTT. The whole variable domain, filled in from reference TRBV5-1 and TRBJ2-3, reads KAGVTQTPRYLIKTRGQQVTLSCSPISGHRSVSWYQQTPGQGLQFLFEYFSETQRNKGNFPGRFSGRQFSNSRSEMNVSTLELGDSALYLCASSSGDSAGTDTQYFGPGTRLTVL.

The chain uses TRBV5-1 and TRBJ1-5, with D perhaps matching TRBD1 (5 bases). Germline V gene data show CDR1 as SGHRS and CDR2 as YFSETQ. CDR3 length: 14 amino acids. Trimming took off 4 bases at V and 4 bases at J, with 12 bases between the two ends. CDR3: CASSTGDVNQPQHF. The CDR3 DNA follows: TGCGCCAGCAGCACCGGGGACGTTAATCAGCCCCAGCATTTT.

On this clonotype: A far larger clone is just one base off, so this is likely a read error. CDR3 residues: CASSGTDYEQFF. In nucleotides, the CDR3 is TGTGCCAGCTCCGGGACAGACTACGAGCAGTTCTTC. The chain combines TRBV18 with TRBJ2-3; 7 nucleotides agree with TRBD1. The DNA end is more similar to TRBJ2-1, so the J call may be wrong. CDR1 KGHSH and CDR2 LQKENI come from the germline V gene. This CDR3 region has 12 residues.

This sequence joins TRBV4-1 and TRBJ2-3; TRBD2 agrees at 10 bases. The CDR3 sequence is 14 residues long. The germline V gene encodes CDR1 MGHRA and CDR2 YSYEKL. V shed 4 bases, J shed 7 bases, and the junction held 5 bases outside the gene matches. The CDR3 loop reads CASSPSGRGNTQYF. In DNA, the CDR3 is TGCGCCAGCAGCCCTAGCGGGAGAGGGAATACGCAGTATTTT.

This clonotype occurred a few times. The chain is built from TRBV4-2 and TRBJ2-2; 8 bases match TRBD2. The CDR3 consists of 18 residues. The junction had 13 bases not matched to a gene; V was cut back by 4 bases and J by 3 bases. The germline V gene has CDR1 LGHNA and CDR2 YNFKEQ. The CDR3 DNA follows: TGTGCCAGCAGCCGAACTCAGGTACTAGCGGAAGACACCGGGGAGCTGTTTTTT. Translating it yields CASSRTQVLAEDTGELFF.

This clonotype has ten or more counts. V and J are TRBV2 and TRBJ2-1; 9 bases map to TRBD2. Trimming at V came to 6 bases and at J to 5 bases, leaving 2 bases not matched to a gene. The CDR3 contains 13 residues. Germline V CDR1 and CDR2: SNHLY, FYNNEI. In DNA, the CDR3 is TGTGCCAGCAGACTAGCGGGCAACAATGAGCAGTTCTTC. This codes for CASRLAGNNEQFF.

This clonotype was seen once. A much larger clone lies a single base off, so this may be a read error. CDR3 sequence reads: CASSSPRSGQHYEQFF. DNA for the CDR3: TGCGCCAGCAGCTCGCCCCGGTCGGGACAGCACTACGAGCAGTTCTTC. The V gene is TRBV5-1, the J gene TRBJ2-1; 7 bases are a match to TRBD1. The germline CDR1 and CDR2 sequences are SGHRS and YFSETQ. V shed 3 bases and J 10 bases; nucleotides not matched to a gene: 16. The CDR3 is 16 amino acids. Drawing the rest from reference TRBV5-1 and TRBJ2-1, the complete variable domain is KAGVTQTPRYLIKTRGQQVTLSCSPISGHRSVSWYQQTPGQGLQFLFEYFSETQRNKGNFPGRFSGRQFSNSRSEMNVSTLELGDSALYLCASSSPRSGQHYEQFFGPGTRLTVL.

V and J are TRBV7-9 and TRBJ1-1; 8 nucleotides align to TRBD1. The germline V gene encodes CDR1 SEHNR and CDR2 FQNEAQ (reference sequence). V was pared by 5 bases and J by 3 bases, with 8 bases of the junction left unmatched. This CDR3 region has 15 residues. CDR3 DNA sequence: TGTGCCAGCAGCCCAGACAGGGGCCAAGACACTGAAGCTTTCTTT. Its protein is CASSPDRGQDTEAFF.

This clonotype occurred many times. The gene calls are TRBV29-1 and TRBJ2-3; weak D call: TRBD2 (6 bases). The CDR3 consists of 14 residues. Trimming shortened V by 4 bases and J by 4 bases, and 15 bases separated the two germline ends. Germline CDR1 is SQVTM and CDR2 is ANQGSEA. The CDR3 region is CSVVAGKAADTQYF. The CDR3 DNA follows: TGCAGCGTTGTTGCGGGGAAAGCGGCAGATACGCAGTATTTT.

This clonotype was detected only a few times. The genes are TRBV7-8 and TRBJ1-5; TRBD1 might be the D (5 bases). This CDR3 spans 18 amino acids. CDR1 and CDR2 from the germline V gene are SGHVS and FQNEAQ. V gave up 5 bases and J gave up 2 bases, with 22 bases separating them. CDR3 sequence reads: CASSRLGIGRVGNQPQHF. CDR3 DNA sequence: TGTGCCAGCAGCCGGTTAGGTATTGGCAGGGTGGGCAATCAGCCCCAGCATTTT. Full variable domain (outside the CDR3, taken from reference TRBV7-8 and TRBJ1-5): GAGVSQSPRYKVAKRGQDVALRCDPISGHVSLFWYQQALGQGPEFLTYFQNEAQLDKSGLPSDRFFAERPEGSVSTLKIQRTQQEDSAVYLCASSRLGIGRVGNQPQHFGDGTRLSIL.

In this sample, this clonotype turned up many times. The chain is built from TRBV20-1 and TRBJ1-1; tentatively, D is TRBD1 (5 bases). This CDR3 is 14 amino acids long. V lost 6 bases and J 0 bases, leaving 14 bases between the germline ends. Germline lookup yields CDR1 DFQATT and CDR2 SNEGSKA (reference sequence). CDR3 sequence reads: CSARGIFMNTEAFF. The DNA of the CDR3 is TGCAGTGCAAGGGGTATATTTATGAACACTGAAGCTTTCTTT.

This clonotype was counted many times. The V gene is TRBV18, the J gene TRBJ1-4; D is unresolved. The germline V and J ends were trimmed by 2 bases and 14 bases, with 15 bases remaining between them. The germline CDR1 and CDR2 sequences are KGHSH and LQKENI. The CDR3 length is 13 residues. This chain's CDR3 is CASSPGRDRGLFF. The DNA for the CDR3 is TGTGCCAGCTCACCAGGACGGGATCGAGGTCTGTTTTTT.

The chain's CDR3 is CASTRTGGGSTRREQFF. The CDR3 coding sequence is TGTGCCAGCACCCGTACAGGGGGCGGCAGTACCAGGCGTGAGCAGTTCTTC. V and J are TRBV6-2 or TRBV6-3 and TRBJ2-1, with 9 bases lining up with TRBD1. Germline lookup yields CDR1 MNHEY and CDR2 SVGEGT. This CDR3 has 17 amino acids. The V segment lost 7 bases and the J segment 9 bases; nucleotides outside the gene matches: 19.

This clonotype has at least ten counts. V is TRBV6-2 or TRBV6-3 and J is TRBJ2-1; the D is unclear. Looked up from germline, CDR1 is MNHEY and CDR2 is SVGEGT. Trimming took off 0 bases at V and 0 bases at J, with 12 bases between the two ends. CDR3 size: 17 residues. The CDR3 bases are TGTGCCAGCAGTTACTCGCTAGGGTCGACCTCCTACAATGAGCAGTTCTTC. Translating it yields CASSYSLGSTSYNEQFF.

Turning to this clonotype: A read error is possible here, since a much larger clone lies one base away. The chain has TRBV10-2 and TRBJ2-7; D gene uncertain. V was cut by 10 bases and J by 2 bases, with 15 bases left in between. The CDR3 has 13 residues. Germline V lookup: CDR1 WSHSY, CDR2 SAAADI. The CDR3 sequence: CATMWDRAYEQYF. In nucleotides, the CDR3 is TGCGCCACCATGTGGGATCGGGCCTACGAGCAGTACTTC.

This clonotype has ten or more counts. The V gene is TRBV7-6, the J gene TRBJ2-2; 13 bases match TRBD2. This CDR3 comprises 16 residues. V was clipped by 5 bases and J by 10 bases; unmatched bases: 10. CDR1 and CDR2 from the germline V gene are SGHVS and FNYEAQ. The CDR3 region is CASSQTGLAGVKELFF. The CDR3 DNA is TGTGCCAGCAGCCAGACCGGACTAGCGGGAGTGAAGGAGCTGTTTTTT.